One sample yielded the 11 T cell receptor beta chains listed below, sequenced in a study of blood T cell repertoires in COVID-19. Data came from immunoSEQ multiplex PCR; TCRdb stores just in-frame clones and leaves some out. The sample lists around 100,000 clones; 84% were seen once. Sequenced input: peripheral blood. All receptors derive from a man in his forties with active or convalescent COVID-19.

The rearrangement links TRBV19 to TRBJ1-1; 7 nucleotides agree with TRBD1. The CDR3 sequence is 15 residues long. V was clipped by 7 bases and J by 4 bases; unmatched bases: 12. Germline loops: CDR1 LNHDA, CDR2 SQIVND (reference sequence). The CDR3 DNA follows: TGTGCCAGTAATAACCCGGGACAGCTGGGCACTGAAGCTTTCTTT. This translates into CASNNPGQLGTEAFF.

This chain links TRBV7-8 with TRBJ2-7; 8 bases are shared with TRBD2. The ends lost 2 bases at V and 5 bases at J; junction bases unmatched: 11. This CDR3 spans 16 amino acids. In germline, CDR1 is SGHVS, CDR2 FQNEAQ. Here the CDR3 reads CASSLMLAGVANEQYF. CDR3 bases: TGTGCCAGCAGCTTAATGCTAGCGGGCGTAGCGAACGAGCAGTACTTC.

The CDR3 DNA follows: TGTGCCAGCAGTTATAGAGAGGTTCGGGGGACTGAAGCTTTCTTT. Its translation: CASSYREVRGTEAFF. The J gene is TRBJ1-1, the V gene TRBV6-5; a possible D gene is TRBD1 (5 bases). Trimming took off 3 bases at V and 5 bases at J, with 16 bases between the two ends. Germline V gives CDR1 MNHEY, CDR2 SVGAGI. The length of the CDR3 is 15 residues.

J is TRBJ2-2 and V is TRBV4-3; TRBD2 agrees at 7 bases. V shed 1 base and J 5 bases; nucleotides not matched to a gene: 13. Looked up from germline, CDR1 is LGHNA and CDR2 is YSLEER. CDR3 length: 18 amino acids. The CDR3 protein is CASSQVKGGQGITGELFF. The CDR3 nucleotides read TGCGCCAGCAGCCAAGTAAAGGGAGGGCAGGGTATTACCGGGGAGCTGTTTTTT.

This clone appeared a few times. The genes are TRBV9 and TRBJ1-2; 8 bases map to TRBD1. This CDR3 region has 14 residues. CDR1 SGDLS and CDR2 YYNGEE come from the germline V gene. Germline trimming cut 2 bases from V and 5 bases from J; bases unmatched to any gene: 5. The CDR3 DNA reads as TGTGCCAGCAGCGTGGGTCAGGGGGCTTATGGCTACACCTTC. It is translated as CASSVGQGAYGYTF.

This chain connects TRBV6-5 to TRBJ2-2; D might be TRBD2 (6 bases). The V and J ends lost 8 bases and 6 bases respectively, with 16 bases between them. Germline CDR1 and CDR2: MNHEY and SVGAGI. This CDR3 is built from 14 residues. The CDR3 loop reads CASVQRGGAGELFF. In nucleotides, the CDR3 is TGTGCCAGCGTACAACGGGGAGGAGCCGGGGAGCTGTTTTTT.

This clone occurred once. The chain combines TRBV5-4 with TRBJ1-2; D is perhaps TRBD1 (5 bases). The germline V and J ends were trimmed by 2 bases and 4 bases, with 9 bases remaining between them. This CDR3 has 13 amino acids. Germline V lookup: CDR1 SGHNT, CDR2 YYREEE (reference sequence). The CDR3 DNA is TGTGCCAGCAGCTTAGACAGTCTCTATGGCTACACCTTC. Its protein is CASSLDSLYGYTF.

This chain links TRBV5-6 with TRBJ2-1, with a possible D match to TRBD1 (6 bases). Germline-derived CDR1 and CDR2 are SGHDT and YYEEEE. The CDR3 has 14 residues. V was pared by 2 bases and J by 5 bases, with 11 bases between. CDR3 DNA sequence: TGTGCCAGCAGCTTTGGGACACCGGACAATGAGCAGTTCTTC. Protein sequence: CASSFGTPDNEQFF.

V gene TRBV9 combines with J gene TRBJ1-4; no clear D. The CDR3 contains 14 residues. Germline CDR1 is SGDLS and CDR2 is YYNGEE. V lost 3 bases to trimming and J lost 5 bases, with 11 bases between them. The CDR3 DNA reads TGTGCCAGCAGCGGAGGAGCCCTGAATGAAAAACTGTTTTTT. It codes for CASSGGALNEKLFF.

The chain carries TRBV9 and TRBJ1-1; D not certain. CDR3 length equals 14 residues. Per germline, CDR1 SGDLS and CDR2 YYNGEE. The ends were cut back, 4 bases at V and 5 bases at J, with 15 bases in the middle. CDR3 amino acids: CASSSGQAGTEAFF. Written as DNA, the CDR3 is TGTGCCAGCAGCTCTGGCCAGGCGGGAACTGAAGCTTTCTTT.

This CDR3 is CSASGGGMNTEAFF. The CDR3 DNA sequence: TGCAGTGCTAGTGGCGGGGGGATGAACACTGAAGCTTTCTTT. This chain uses TRBV20-1 with TRBJ1-1; tentatively, D is TRBD1 (5 bases). Germline V CDR1 and CDR2: DFQATT, SNEGSKA (reference sequence). The CDR3 spans 14 residues. The V and J ends lost 3 bases and 0 bases respectively, with 11 bases between them.